Sequencing of this TCR beta chain was carried out in a study of tumor and adjacent non-tumor tissue in lung cancer. TCRbeta libraries were built with three rounds of nested PCR, modified from ARM-PCR. TCRdb called the multiplex PCR reads again in MiXCR, with one record for every CDR3 protein. There are 50,000 to 60,000 distinct CDR3 sequences in the sample; 74% occur only once, and around a quarter lies in the top ten. Study findings and constraints: Patients with more diverse tumor TCRs had worse survival. In normal lung, the top 100 clones were significantly more dominant than in tumor.

No cell sorting was done before RNA was extracted from the tissue. More than 3 cm separated this lung sample from the edge of the tumor. Chemotherapy-naive patients with new lung cancer underwent thoracic surgery in China, August–late 2014. The V end lost 4 bases, the J end lost 2 bases, and 15 bases lay between the germline ends. From germline, CDR1 is MNHNY and CDR2 SVGAGI (reference sequence). CDR3 size: 17 residues. Of note for this clonotype: Antigen specificity is unknown.

Sequenced sample: distant non-tumor lung tissue. This chain connects TRBV6-6 to TRBJ1-6; D unclear. The receptor was isolated from a woman aged 60-75 years with non-small cell lung cancer. CDR3 region: CASSFGGESTYNSPLHF. Here the CDR3 DNA reads TGTGCCAGCAGTTTTGGTGGAGAGAGCACCTATAATTCACCCCTCCACTTT.